This passage covers 5 T cell receptor beta chains from one sample sequenced in a study of T cell responses to AZD1222 COVID-19 vaccine. Sequencing used immunoSEQ multiplex PCR; TCRdb keeps in-frame clones, though not all of them. The sample contains more than 150,000 clones, around 92% of which appear only once. The sample consisted of peripheral blood, taken on day 0 of AZD1222 vaccination. The receptors stem from an adult in good health.

The chain has TRBV19 and TRBJ1-5, with 9 bases matching TRBD1. The length of the CDR3 is 15 residues. The V segment lost 6 bases and the J segment 0 bases; nucleotides outside the gene matches: 3. Germline CDR1 and CDR2: LNHDA and SQIVND (reference sequence). CDR3 region: CASRGDRVSNQPQHF. The CDR3 region has the DNA TGTGCCAGTAGGGGGGACAGGGTTAGCAATCAGCCCCAGCATTTT.

The genes are TRBV29-1 and TRBJ2-3; TRBD1 might be the D (6 bases). The germline CDR1 and CDR2 sequences are SQVTM and ANQGSEA. The CDR3 has 13 amino acids. V was pared by 5 bases and J by 1 base, with 10 bases between. CDR3 sequence (DNA): TGCAGCGTTAACAGACAGGGCACAGATACGCAGTATTTT. Translated: CSVNRQGTDTQYF.

There are a few counts of this clone. The chain is built from TRBV2 and TRBJ2-5; perhaps D is TRBD1 or TRBD2 (5 bases each). Trimming cost V 3 bases and J 10 bases, with 15 bases left between them. The CDR3 is made up of 13 amino acids. From germline, CDR1 is SNHLY and CDR2 FYNNEI. CDR3: CASSDVGDLGQYF. The CDR3 DNA is TGTGCCAGCAGTGATGTGGGGGACCTAGGCCAGTACTTC. Supplemented by reference TRBV2 and TRBJ2-5, the full variable domain reads EPEVTQTPSHQVTQMGQEVILRCVPISNHLYFYWYRQILGQKVEFLVSFYNNEISEKSEIFDDQFSVERPDGSNFTLKIRSTKLEDSAMYFCASSDVGDLGQYFGPGTRLLVL.

This chain joins TRBV5-1 and TRBJ1-4; D unresolved. This CDR3 spans 13 amino acids. Germline CDR1 reads SGHRS; CDR2 reads YFSETQ. Trimming left V 3 bases short and J 5 bases short, with 8 bases between. In DNA form, the CDR3 reads TGCGCCAGCAGCTCGTACGTGAATGAAAAACTGTTTTTT. Translation gives CASSSYVNEKLFF.

The chain uses TRBV19 and TRBJ1-5, with a possible D match to TRBD1 (5 bases). The CDR3 extends over 13 amino acids. Germline V lookup: CDR1 LNHDA, CDR2 SQIVND (reference sequence). Deletions cut 5 bases from V and 1 base from J, with 6 bases between. DNA of the CDR3: TGTGCCAGTAGTTGGGGCAGCAATCAGCCCCAGCATTTT. It encodes CASSWGSNQPQHF.